The count of the clone carrying this T cell receptor beta chain is one. Its antigen is as yet unknown. Together with a sample-barcoded 5' primer, a J-beta primer mix was included in a second PCR lasting about 6 to 11 cycles. TCRdb independently ran MiXCR on the 5' RACE reads; one entry per CDR3 protein. This table has about 680,000 distinct CDR3 sequences, around 48% appearing once. The CDR3 has 14 amino acids. Trimming stripped 2 bases from V and 4 bases from J, with 11 bases between. The V gene's germline CDR1 is MGHDK and CDR2 SYGVNS. The data belong to a study of blood T cells in healthy people across ages. Study-level findings and limits: Changes in expanded clonotypes were possibly confounded, as the CMV status of donors was unknown. Naive CD4+ cells and diversity were both higher in long-lived donors than in aged donors.

Sequenced: blood. This sequence was found in a woman aged 55-70 years in good health. The rearrangement links TRBV25-1 to TRBJ1-2; D gene uncertain. CDR3 bases: TGTGCCAGCAGTGAAAGGTGGCTGGGCTATGGCTACACCTTC. Amino acid sequence: CASSERWLGYGYTF.